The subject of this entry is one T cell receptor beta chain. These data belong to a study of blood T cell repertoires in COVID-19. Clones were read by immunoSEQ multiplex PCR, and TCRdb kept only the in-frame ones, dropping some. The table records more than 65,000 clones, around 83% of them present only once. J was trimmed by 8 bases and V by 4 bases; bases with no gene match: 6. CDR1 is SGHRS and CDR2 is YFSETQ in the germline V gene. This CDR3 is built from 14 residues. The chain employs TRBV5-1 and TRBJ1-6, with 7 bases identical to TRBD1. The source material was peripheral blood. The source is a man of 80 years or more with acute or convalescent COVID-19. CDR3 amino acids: CASSPTGPHSPLHF. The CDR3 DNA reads TGCGCCAGCAGCCCGACAGGGCCCCATTCACCCCTCCACTTT.